These 4 T cell receptor beta chains came from one sample sequenced in a study of blood T cells in healthy people across ages. Primed by a sample-barcoded 5' primer and a J-beta primer mix, a second PCR proceeded for roughly 6 to 12 cycles. One entry per CDR3 protein, called by TCRdb with MiXCR from the 5' RACE reads. The sample records fewer than 800,000 distinct CDR3 sequences, approximately 25% being singletons. Separately, the same data were catalogued under a study of T cells of mothers and their children.

Sequenced sample: blood. These receptors were collected from a boy younger than 18 in good health.

The chain uses TRBV7-9 and TRBJ2-7; 11 bases line up with TRBD2. This CDR3 has 14 amino acids. V lost 1 base to trimming and J lost 6 bases; unmatched junction nucleotides: 2. CDR1 and CDR2 (germline): SEHNR, FQNEAQ (reference sequence). The CDR3 DNA reads TGTGCCAGCAGCTTAGGGACTAGCGGGCTCGAGCAGTACTTC. It yields the protein CASSLGTSGLEQYF.

The gene calls are TRBV20-1 and TRBJ2-5; D is perhaps TRBD1 (5 bases). Germline V lookup: CDR1 DFQATT, CDR2 SNEGSKA (reference sequence). The CDR3 sequence is 14 residues long. The V gene lost 3 bases and the J gene lost 11 bases, with 22 bases spanning the gap. Here the CDR3 reads CSARDKVTYSEQYF. The CDR3 region has the DNA TGCAGTGCTAGGGACAAGGTTACCTACTCGGAGCAGTACTTC.

The V and J genes are TRBV20-1 and TRBJ2-1, with TRBD2 identical over 8 bases. The CDR3 covers 15 residues. J lost 1 base, V lost 6 bases, and 8 bases had no gene match. CDR1 and CDR2 (germline): DFQATT, SNEGSKA (reference sequence). CDR3 coding DNA: TGCAGTGCCCGGCGCGGGGGGAAATCCTACAATGAGCAGTTCTTC. Amino acid sequence: CSARRGGKSYNEQFF.

The chain is built from TRBV6-2 or TRBV6-3 and TRBJ2-5; TRBD1 aligns across 7 bases. The end of the DNA is better explained by TRBJ2-1, so the J call may be wrong. The CDR3 length is 15 residues. Germline loops: CDR1 MNHEY, CDR2 SVGEGT. The CDR3 sequence is CASSYSGTGEHEQFF. The CDR3 bases are TGTGCCAGCAGTTACTCAGGAACAGGGGAACATGAGCAGTTCTTC.